This TCR beta chain was identified in a study of cytomegalovirus exposure and HLA in healthy donors. Study background: Unique TCRs numbering around 80 million, obtained from HLA-typed donors, made up an early data release.

A note on this clone: The antigen remains unidentified.

The CDR3 extends over 16 amino acids. V lost 5 bases and J lost 4, with 20 bases in between. The V gene's germline CDR1 is SGHTA and CDR2 FQGNSA. Study-wide results and caveats: Among CMV-associated TCR beta chains, most appeared HLA-restricted in a later analysis. It was likely that a cluster of highly shared sequence variants was a sequencing artifact. Trimming of TCR beta V- and J-genes showed a link, identified in a later analysis, to a missense DCLRE1C variant.

Amplification used 60 Vbeta primers and 13 Jbeta primers. Profiling relied on immunoSEQ multiplex PCR, and the TCRdb table lists in-frame clones only, not all of them. The sample holds about 130,000 clones; over 60% are singletons and the top ten take around 2%. The sequenced sample consisted of PBMCs. This clonotype was sampled from a man younger than 40 in good health and CMV-seronegative. The rearrangement links TRBV7-2 to TRBJ1-2; D possibly corresponds to TRBD1 (5 bases). The CDR3 nucleotides read TGTGCCAGCAGCCGCGGCAGACAGCCTATACTCTATGGCTACACCTTC. Its protein is CASSRGRQPILYGYTF.